The rows below give T cell receptor beta chains drawn from one sample of a study of a mutant IDH1 vaccine in newly diagnosed glioma. Assay: immunoSEQ multiplex PCR; the TCRdb copy retains only in-frame clones and omits some. The sample has 95,000 to 100,000 clones; around 90% are singletons. The input for sequencing was PBMCs, taken from a glioma patient treated with radiotherapy, temozolomide or both. The receptors originated from a woman aged 50 to 60 with glioma. Each CDR3 is given with its conserved first and last residue. D genes are given only for firm matches. Not every row has a clone size; where given, it reads once, few, many or a size class.

>few|TRBV7-8|TRBJ1-1|NA
TGTGCCAGCAGTCCCCCCATGAACACTGAAGCTTTCTTT
CASSPPMNTEAFF
>NA|TRBV5-1|TRBJ2-3|TRBD1
TGCGCCAGCAGCCCTGACAGGGCCACAGATACGCAGTATTTT
CASSPDRATDTQYF
>NA|TRBV2|TRBJ2-3|NA
TGTGCCAGCAGTGAAGCGCGAGATACGCAGTATTTT
CASSEARDTQYF
>NA|TRBV27|TRBJ1-4|NA
TGTGCCAGCAGTTTCGCGGGTCCGTCGGAAAAACTGTTTTTT
CASSFAGPSEKLFF
>NA|TRBV9|TRBJ1-5|NA
TGTGCCAGCAGCACGGGACTTCGACAGCAGCCCCAGCATTTT
CASSTGLRQQPQHF
>NA|TRBV28|TRBJ1-2|TRBD1
TGTGCCAGCAGTGCGGGACAGGCGCCCTATGGCTACACCTTC
CASSAGQAPYGYTF
>NA|TRBV7-9|TRBJ2-7|NA
TGTGCCAGCAGCTTATGGGGGTCCGGGACTCCCTACGAGCAGTACTTC
CASSLWGSGTPYEQYF
>NA|TRBV28|TRBJ1-4|TRBD1
TGTGCCAGCAGTTTATGGGGGGGGACAGGGAATGAAAAACTGTTTTTT
CASSLWGGTGNEKLFF
>NA|TRBV10-1|TRBJ2-2|NA
TGCGCCAGCAGTGCGGGAGCCGCGAACACCGGGGAGCTGTTTTTT
CASSAGAANTGELFF
>NA|TRBV19|TRBJ2-1|TRBD2
TGTGCCAGTACCTTCAGCGGGAGCTCCTACAATGAGCAGTTCTTC
CASTFSGSSYNEQFF
>NA|TRBV5-1|TRBJ2-5|TRBD1
TGCGCCAGCAGCGTGACAGGGGAGGAGACCCAGTACTTC
CASSVTGEETQYF
>NA|TRBV9|TRBJ1-1|NA
TGTGCCAGCAGCAACTGGGACGGCGGGGACACTGAAGCTTTCTTT
CASSNWDGGDTEAFF
>NA|TRBV11-3|TRBJ2-1|NA
TGTGCCAGCAGCCTGACTAGGGGACACAATGAGCAGTTCTTC
CASSLTRGHNEQFF
>NA|TRBV6-5|TRBJ2-1|NA
TGTGCCAGCAGCCTCGGACCTTCACCTTACAATGAGCAGTTCTTC
CASSLGPSPYNEQFF
>NA|TRBV6-5|TRBJ2-7|TRBD1
TGTGCCAGCAGTCGACAGGGTTACGAGCAGTACTTC
CASSRQGYEQYF
>once|TRBV2|TRBJ2-1|TRBD2
TGTGCCAGCAGTGAATTGGCTAGCGGGTTAGATGAGCAGTTCTTC
CASSELASGLDEQFF
>NA|TRBV6-4|TRBJ1-2|NA
TGTGCCAGCAGTGGAACCCCGGACGGATACTATGGCTACACCTTC
CASSGTPDGYYGYTF
>NA|TRBV7-9|TRBJ2-2|TRBD2
TGTGCCAGCTTCGATCGGCGGGAGGGCACCGGGGAGCTGTTTTTT
CASFDRREGTGELFF
>NA|TRBV27|TRBJ2-2|NA
TGTGCCAGCAGAGTACTAGCTGACACCGGGGAGCTGTTTTTT
CASRVLADTGELFF
>once|TRBV10-1|TRBJ1-2|NA
TGCGCCAGCAGTCCTGATCTACTAGGAAACTATGGCTACACCTTC
CASSPDLLGNYGYTF
>few|TRBV5-1|TRBJ2-2|NA
TGCGCCAGCGCCGGTAGGGGCCTGGACGGGGAGCTGTTTTTT
CASAGRGLDGELFF
>NA|TRBV5-5|TRBJ2-5|NA
TGTGCCAGCAGCCCCTCCCAGAGGGAGACCCAGTACTTC
CASSPSQRETQYF
>once|TRBV28|TRBJ1-2|NA
TGTGCCAGCAGTCCCGGATCCACCTCAACCTTC
CASSPGSTSTF
>NA|TRBV5-5|TRBJ1-3|NA
TGTGCCAGCACCCCCAGGGGCGAGAGCTCTGGAAACACCATATATTTT
CASTPRGESSGNTIYF
>NA|TRBV5-1|TRBJ1-6|NA
TGCGCCAGCAGCTTAGAGAATTCACCCCTCCACTTT
CASSLENSPLHF
>NA|TRBV11-3|TRBJ1-1|NA
TGTGCCAGCAGCTTAGAGGCAGGGCAAGCTTTCTTT
CASSLEAGQAFF